The rows below give T cell receptor beta chains drawn from one sample of a study. MiXCR, applied by TCRdb to the RT-PCR reads, yields one record per CDR3 protein. The table records 650,000 to 800,000 distinct CDR3 sequences, more than 13% of them present only once. Sequenced: memory CD4+ T cells from blood. These receptors originate from a female donor in good health, serving as a healthy control. CDR3s include the opening cysteine and the closing phenylalanine or tryptophan. Each record gives: clone size, J gene, V gene, D gene, CDR3 protein, CDR3 DNA. The D gene is left open where the match is weak. Size tells how often a clone was seen (once, few, many) or the class of an expanded clone, and some rows leave it out.

size: .; J: TRBJ2-3; V: TRBV5-1; D: TRBD1; CDR3: CASSLGGQGTDTQYF; DNA: TGCGCCAGCAGCTTGGGAGGACAGGGCACAGATACGCAGTATTTT
size: few; J: TRBJ2-1; V: TRBV9; D: .; CDR3: CASSVGGQNYNEQFF; DNA: TGTGCCAGCAGCGTAGGGGGACAAAACTACAATGAGCAGTTCTTC
size: .; J: TRBJ2-1; V: TRBV7-7; D: .; CDR3: CASSLGGLYGEQFF; DNA: TGTGCTAGCAGCTTAGGGGGATTGTATGGTGAGCAGTTCTTC
size: many; J: TRBJ2-7; V: TRBV20-1; D: .; CDR3: CSASPVGGLREQYF; DNA: TGCAGTGCTAGCCCAGTAGGGGGTCTGAGAGAGCAGTACTTC
size: few; J: TRBJ2-2; V: TRBV5-1; D: TRBD2; CDR3: CASMASGSRSDTGELFF; DNA: TGCGCCAGCATGGCTAGCGGGAGTAGATCGGACACCGGGGAGCTGTTTTTT
size: many; J: TRBJ2-5; V: TRBV5-1; D: .; CDR3: CASSLQAETQYF; DNA: TGCGCCAGCAGCTTGCAGGCAGAGACCCAGTACTTC
size: many; J: TRBJ2-7; V: TRBV7-3; D: TRBD2; CDR3: CASSLMAGGPHEQYF; DNA: TGTGCCAGCAGCTTAATGGCGGGGGGGCCCCACGAGCAGTACTTC
size: .; J: TRBJ1-1; V: TRBV24-1; D: .; CDR3: CATSDFSGREAFF; DNA: TGTGCCACCAGTGATTTTTCGGGCAGGGAAGCTTTCTTT
size: .; J: TRBJ1-5; V: TRBV4-3; D: .; CDR3: CASSLNSVSNQPQHF; DNA: TGCGCCAGCAGTTTAAACAGTGTCAGCAATCAGCCCCAGCATTTT
size: few; J: TRBJ1-5; V: TRBV7-2; D: .; CDR3: CASTQDGAQPQHF; DNA: TGTGCCAGCACCCAGGACGGGGCTCAGCCCCAGCATTTT
size: many; J: TRBJ2-1; V: TRBV24-1; D: .; CDR3: CATSDKRDEQFF; DNA: TGTGCCACCAGTGATAAAAGGGATGAGCAGTTCTTC
size: .; J: TRBJ1-5; V: TRBV6-2/TRBV6-3; D: .; CDR3: CASTLVNSNQPQHF; DNA: TGTGCCAGCACTCTAGTTAATAGCAATCAGCCCCAGCATTTT
size: .; J: TRBJ2-1; V: TRBV20-1; D: .; CDR3: CSADCPLDNEQFF; DNA: TGCAGTGCTGACTGTCCTTTAGACAATGAGCAGTTCTTC
size: .; J: TRBJ2-5; V: TRBV7-9; D: TRBD2; CDR3: CASSSKTSGGAQETQYF; DNA: TGTGCCAGCAGCTCAAAGACTAGCGGGGGGGCTCAAGAGACCCAGTACTTC
size: few; J: TRBJ2-1; V: TRBV10-3; D: TRBD1; CDR3: CAISWRTGSDEQFF; DNA: TGTGCCATCAGCTGGAGGACAGGGAGCGATGAGCAGTTCTTC
size: few; J: TRBJ2-7; V: TRBV12-3/TRBV12-4; D: .; CDR3: CASSAVLPYEQYF; DNA: TGTGCCAGCAGTGCCGTACTACCCTACGAGCAGTACTTC
size: .; J: TRBJ2-5; V: TRBV20-1; D: TRBD2; CDR3: CSANGGGDIQYF; DNA: TGCAGTGCTAATGGCGGGGGGGATATTCAGTACTTC
size: many; J: TRBJ2-3; V: TRBV24-1; D: TRBD2; CDR3: CATSDSSGLSTDTQYF; DNA: TGTGCCACCAGTGACAGTAGCGGGCTTAGCACAGATACGCAGTATTTT
size: few; J: TRBJ2-2; V: TRBV20-1; D: .; CDR3: CSAIGQPNTGELFF; DNA: TGCAGTGCGATAGGACAGCCGAACACCGGGGAGCTGTTTTTT
size: few; J: TRBJ1-6; V: TRBV7-2; D: .; CDR3: CASRPTGQVGSPLHF; DNA: TGTGCCAGCAGGCCGACCGGACAAGTTGGTTCACCCCTCCACTTT
size: few; J: TRBJ2-2; V: TRBV7-9; D: .; CDR3: CASSSGQISAGELFF; DNA: TGTGCCAGCAGCTCCGGACAGATTTCGGCCGGGGAGCTGTTTTTT
size: .; J: TRBJ1-1; V: TRBV29-1; D: .; CDR3: CSVESRVGTEAFF; DNA: TGCAGCGTTGAGAGCAGGGTGGGCACTGAAGCTTTCTTT
size: .; J: TRBJ2-3; V: TRBV6-5; D: .; CDR3: CASSYFAGADTQYF; DNA: TGTGCCAGCAGTTACTTCGCAGGGGCAGATACGCAGTATTTT
size: .; J: TRBJ1-3; V: TRBV6-5; D: .; CDR3: CASSYGGGGSGNTIYF; DNA: TGTGCCAGCAGTTATGGAGGGGGAGGCTCTGGAAACACCATATATTTT
size: .; J: TRBJ2-3; V: TRBV5-4; D: TRBD1; CDR3: CASSLLLLAGGFTDTQYF; DNA: TGTGCCAGCAGCTTGCTATTATTAGCAGGGGGCTTTACAGATACGCAGTATTTT
size: few; J: TRBJ1-1; V: TRBV14; D: TRBD1; CDR3: CASSQAGQGRTEAFF; DNA: TGTGCCAGCAGCCAAGCGGGACAGGGTCGGACTGAAGCTTTCTTT
size: few; J: TRBJ2-3; V: TRBV25-1; D: .; CDR3: CASSEPGHTPPSTDTQYF; DNA: TGTGCCAGCAGTGAACCGGGCCACACTCCTCCTAGCACAGATACGCAGTATTTT
size: few; J: TRBJ2-1; V: TRBV20-1; D: .; CDR3: CSANRPGTYNEQFF; DNA: TGCAGTGCTAATCGACCGGGAACCTACAATGAGCAGTTCTTC
size: .; J: TRBJ2-6; V: TRBV4-1; D: .; CDR3: CASSPNSGFVLTF; DNA: TGCGCCAGCAGCCCCAACTCGGGGTTTGTCCTGACTTTC
size: few; J: TRBJ1-2; V: TRBV30; D: .; CDR3: CAWSVLDLSGYTF; DNA: TGTGCCTGGAGTGTTCTGGACTTGAGCGGCTACACCTTC
size: few; J: TRBJ2-1; V: TRBV6-1; D: .; CDR3: CASSPRGGALYNEQFF; DNA: TGTGCCAGCAGTCCTCGCGGAGGGGCCTTGTACAATGAGCAGTTCTTC
size: .; J: TRBJ2-2; V: TRBV7-8; D: .; CDR3: CASSLAIRNTGELFF; DNA: TGTGCCAGCAGCTTAGCTATTAGGAACACCGGGGAGCTGTTTTTT
size: .; J: TRBJ2-6; V: TRBV28; D: TRBD2; CDR3: CASSLSGLAGPPGANVLTF; DNA: TGTGCCAGCAGTTTATCCGGACTAGCGGGACCCCCTGGGGCCAACGTCCTGACTTTC
size: few; J: TRBJ2-2; V: TRBV25-1; D: TRBD2; CDR3: CASSRSSGFTGELFF; DNA: TGTGCCAGCAGTAGGTCTAGCGGTTTTACCGGGGAGCTGTTTTTT